Listed below are T cell receptor beta chains from one sample, sequenced in a study of blood T cells in healthy people across ages. TCRdb reanalysed the 5' RACE reads using MiXCR and keeps one entry per CDR3 protein. Among about 1.5 million distinct CDR3 sequences, around two fifths were seen once, and the ten largest hold around 8%. Sequencing was performed on blood. All receptors derive from a woman younger than 35 in good health. CDR3s include the opening cysteine and the closing phenylalanine or tryptophan. The order of the fields is clone size, V gene, J gene, D gene, CDR3 DNA, CDR3 protein. D genes are given only for firm matches. Only some rows state a clone size, as once, few, many or a class for expanded clones.

size: -
V: TRBV7-2
J: TRBJ2-2
D: -
DNA: TGTCCCAGCAAACGCTCCGGGAGTGACACCGGGGAGCTGTTTTTT
CDR3: CPSKRSGSDTGELFF

size: -
V: TRBV6-5
J: TRBJ2-7
D: TRBD1
DNA: TGTGCCAGCGCATTTAGGGACAGGCTCTCCTACGAGCAGTACTTC
CDR3: CASAFRDRLSYEQYF

size: -
V: TRBV29-1
J: TRBJ2-7
D: -
DNA: TGCAGCGTTGATGCCCCGGGAGCTTCAAGCTCCTACGAGCAGTACTTC
CDR3: CSVDAPGASSSYEQYF

size: few
V: TRBV9
J: TRBJ2-7
D: TRBD1
DNA: TGTGCCAGCAGCCAACCGGGACAGGGGATCAACGAGCAGTACTTC
CDR3: CASSQPGQGINEQYF

size: -
V: TRBV6-1
J: TRBJ1-1
D: -
DNA: TGTGCCAGCAGTGAGACGAGGGACACTGAAGCTTTCTTT
CDR3: CASSETRDTEAFF

size: -
V: TRBV28
J: TRBJ2-5
D: -
DNA: TGTGCCAGCAGTTTATGGTCGGGGTTGGGGCAGTACTTC
CDR3: CASSLWSGLGQYF

size: -
V: TRBV20-1
J: TRBJ2-5
D: -
DNA: TGCAGTGCTTCGCCCCCGGCTAGCAGTTCCCAGGAGACCCAGTACTTC
CDR3: CSASPPASSSQETQYF

size: few
V: TRBV9
J: TRBJ2-5
D: -
DNA: TGTGCCAGCAGCGCCGATACAGGGAGGGAGCAGTACTTC
CDR3: CASSADTGREQYF

size: -
V: TRBV5-1
J: TRBJ1-5
D: -
DNA: TGCGCCAGCACCCCGACCGGGTGGGGCAATCAGCCCCAGCATTTT
CDR3: CASTPTGWGNQPQHF

size: -
V: TRBV6-2/TRBV6-3
J: TRBJ1-1
D: -
DNA: TGTGCCAGCAGTTACCTCGGGGGACAACTACCCGGGGCTTTCTTT
CDR3: CASSYLGGQLPGAFF

size: -
V: TRBV9
J: TRBJ2-1
D: -
DNA: TGTGCCAGCAGCGACCGGGACGGGGTTGTCAATGAGCAGTTCTTC
CDR3: CASSDRDGVVNEQFF

size: -
V: TRBV3-1
J: TRBJ1-1
D: TRBD1
DNA: TGTGCCAGCAGCCAAGAACGAGGGACAGGGAACACTGAAGCTTTCTTT
CDR3: CASSQERGTGNTEAFF

size: -
V: TRBV6-5
J: TRBJ2-7
D: -
DNA: TGTGCCAGCACTCCGGATGGTTTTGGGCAGTACTTC
CDR3: CASTPDGFGQYF

size: many
V: TRBV12-3/TRBV12-4
J: TRBJ1-5
D: TRBD1
DNA: TGTGCCAGCAGTTACCGACAGGGTAATCAGCCCCAGCATTTT
CDR3: CASSYRQGNQPQHF

size: -
V: TRBV14
J: TRBJ2-4
D: -
DNA: TGTGCCAGCAGCCAATTCCTGGCCGGAGCCAAAAACATTCAGTACTTC
CDR3: CASSQFLAGAKNIQYF

size: many
V: TRBV3-1
J: TRBJ2-7
D: TRBD1
DNA: TGTGCCAGCAGCTCCCGGGACAGGGTCTACGAGCAGTACTTC
CDR3: CASSSRDRVYEQYF

size: -
V: TRBV12-3/TRBV12-4
J: TRBJ1-2
D: -
DNA: TGTGCCAGCAGTTCGACAGGCCTTGGGGTCTATGGCTACACCTTC
CDR3: CASSSTGLGVYGYTF

size: -
V: TRBV12-3/TRBV12-4
J: TRBJ2-7
D: -
DNA: TGTGCCAGCAGTTTAAGGTCGTGGTCCAGCTCCTACGAGCAGTACTTC
CDR3: CASSLRSWSSSYEQYF

size: once
V: TRBV20-1
J: TRBJ2-2
D: -
DNA: TGCAGTGCTAGAGGACAGAAGGCCGGGGAGCTGTTTTTT
CDR3: CSARGQKAGELFF

size: -
V: TRBV20-1
J: TRBJ1-1
D: -
DNA: TGCAGTGCTAGAACTTCGGGCGCTGAAGCTTTCTTT
CDR3: CSARTSGAEAFF

size: -
V: TRBV7-9
J: TRBJ2-7
D: TRBD1
DNA: TGTGCCAGCAGCTCGCCGGGACAGGGTTTCAATGAGCAGTACTTC
CDR3: CASSSPGQGFNEQYF

size: few
V: TRBV5-1
J: TRBJ2-1
D: -
DNA: TGCGCCAGCAGCCCGACGACAGGCTACAATGAGCAGTTCTTC
CDR3: CASSPTTGYNEQFF

size: -
V: TRBV6-5
J: TRBJ1-5
D: -
DNA: TGTGCCAGCAGCAAACAGGGCAGGCAGCCCCAGCATTTT
CDR3: CASSKQGRQPQHF

size: -
V: TRBV3-1
J: TRBJ2-7
D: TRBD2
DNA: TGTGCCAGCAGCCAAGGGGAGGGCGAGCAGTACTTC
CDR3: CASSQGEGEQYF

size: -
V: TRBV20-1
J: TRBJ2-2
D: TRBD1
DNA: TGCAGTGCTAAGGCCATAACCGGGACAGGGAACACCGGGGAGCTGTTTTTT
CDR3: CSAKAITGTGNTGELFF

size: once
V: TRBV6-1
J: TRBJ2-3
D: -
DNA: TGTGCCAGCAGTGAACAGGTTCAGTATTTT
CDR3: CASSEQVQYF

size: -
V: TRBV6-5
J: TRBJ1-4
D: -
DNA: TGTGCCAGCAGTTACAGCCCCGGGATGAATGAAAAACTGTTTTTT
CDR3: CASSYSPGMNEKLFF

size: -
V: TRBV7-2
J: TRBJ2-3
D: -
DNA: TGTGCCAGCAGCCACGGACTGGGGTTCGCAGATACGCAGTATTTT
CDR3: CASSHGLGFADTQYF

size: -
V: TRBV6-6
J: TRBJ2-3
D: TRBD2
DNA: TGTGCCGCAGGTGGGCGGACTAGCGGGGATACGCAGTATTTT
CDR3: CAAGGRTSGDTQYF

size: -
V: TRBV12-3/TRBV12-4
J: TRBJ2-2
D: TRBD2
DNA: TGTGCCAGCAGTAACTGGGGACTAGCGGGAGAGACCGGGGAGCTGTTTTTT
CDR3: CASSNWGLAGETGELFF

size: many
V: TRBV12-3/TRBV12-4
J: TRBJ1-2
D: -
DNA: TGTGCCAGCAGTTTAGACGGATACTATGGCTACACCTTC
CDR3: CASSLDGYYGYTF

size: -
V: TRBV29-1
J: TRBJ2-3
D: -
DNA: TGCAGCGTTGAAGATGGACAGCAGATCTTCCCAAAAACCTATACGCAGTATTTT
CDR3: CSVEDGQQIFPKTYTQYF

size: -
V: TRBV12-3/TRBV12-4
J: TRBJ1-4
D: TRBD1
DNA: TGTGCCAGCACCGTAACAGGGGGCACTAATGAAAAACTGTTTTTT
CDR3: CASTVTGGTNEKLFF

size: -
V: TRBV21-1
J: TRBJ2-5
D: -
DNA: TGTGCCAGCAGCACCCGGGACCGAAAACAAGAGACCCAGTACTTC
CDR3: CASSTRDRKQETQYF

size: -
V: TRBV4-1
J: TRBJ2-3
D: -
DNA: TGCGCCAGCAGTCACCAGGATCTATCAGGAGATACGCAGTATTTT
CDR3: CASSHQDLSGDTQYF

size: -
V: TRBV24-1
J: TRBJ2-2
D: TRBD1
DNA: TGTGCCACCAGTGATTTAAGGGGGCGGAACACCGGGGAGCTGTTTTTT
CDR3: CATSDLRGRNTGELFF

size: once
V: TRBV3-1
J: TRBJ2-7
D: TRBD2
DNA: TGTGCCGGCAGCCCCCGGGGCCTGACTAGCGGGATTATCGAGCAGTACTTC
CDR3: CAGSPRGLTSGIIEQYF

size: -
V: TRBV12-5
J: TRBJ2-2
D: -
DNA: TGTGCTACCGCCGGGACTAACACCGGGGAGCTGTTTTTT
CDR3: CATAGTNTGELFF

size: -
V: TRBV3-1
J: TRBJ2-1
D: TRBD2
DNA: TGTGCCAGCAGCCTTGAGCGGGAGGGTGACAATGAGCAGTTCTTC
CDR3: CASSLEREGDNEQFF

size: -
V: TRBV30
J: TRBJ1-1
D: -
DNA: TGTGCCTGGAACGGACGTGAAGCTTTCTTT
CDR3: CAWNGREAFF

size: few
V: TRBV4-1
J: TRBJ2-5
D: -
DNA: TGCGCCAGCAGCCAAGTGTCCCGGGGGCAGACCCAGTACTTC
CDR3: CASSQVSRGQTQYF

size: -
V: TRBV12-3/TRBV12-4
J: TRBJ1-1
D: -
DNA: TGTGCCAGCCTCAGTTTTGATGGCACTGAAGCTTTCTTT
CDR3: CASLSFDGTEAFF

size: -
V: TRBV7-2
J: TRBJ1-6
D: -
DNA: TGTGCCAGCAGCTTAGTTGTCAGCGTCTCCTCACCCCTCCACTTT
CDR3: CASSLVVSVSSPLHF

size: once
V: TRBV20-1
J: TRBJ1-2
D: -
DNA: TGCAGTGCTAGGGTCTCTTCCTATGGCTACACCTTC
CDR3: CSARVSSYGYTF

size: -
V: TRBV6-5
J: TRBJ2-1
D: -
DNA: TGTGCCAGCAGTTTTACAGGGTTAAATGAGCAGTTCTTC
CDR3: CASSFTGLNEQFF

size: once
V: TRBV2
J: TRBJ2-2
D: -
DNA: TGTGCCAGCAGTGGGGACGTCCGCAGGGAGCTGTTTTTT
CDR3: CASSGDVRRELFF

size: few
V: TRBV20-1
J: TRBJ2-7
D: -
DNA: TGCAGTGCTAGGGGCCTCTCGGGGAACGAGCAGTACTTC
CDR3: CSARGLSGNEQYF

size: -
V: TRBV20-1
J: TRBJ2-3
D: -
DNA: TGCAGTGCTCACTTCAGGGGTGATACGCAGTATTTT
CDR3: CSAHFRGDTQYF

size: -
V: TRBV12-3/TRBV12-4
J: TRBJ2-3
D: -
DNA: TGTGCCAGCAGTTTAGGGTCTACTAGCACAGATACGCAGTATTTT
CDR3: CASSLGSTSTDTQYF

size: -
V: TRBV25-1
J: TRBJ1-5
D: -
DNA: TGTGCCAGCAGTGAAGGGGGTGCGAGCAATCAGCCCCAGCATTTT
CDR3: CASSEGGASNQPQHF

size: -
V: TRBV30
J: TRBJ1-2
D: -
DNA: TGTGCCTGGAGGGGGTCCCGGTATGGCTACACCTTC
CDR3: CAWRGSRYGYTF

size: few
V: TRBV18
J: TRBJ2-7
D: -
DNA: TGTGCCAGCTCACCAGGCGGACAGAACTACGAGCAGTACTTC
CDR3: CASSPGGQNYEQYF

size: few
V: TRBV3-1
J: TRBJ2-6
D: -
DNA: TGTGCCAGCAGCTCCCGTGGTCGGGAATTAGTCTCTGGGGCCAACGTCCTGACTTTC
CDR3: CASSSRGRELVSGANVLTF

size: -
V: TRBV29-1
J: TRBJ1-4
D: TRBD1
DNA: TGCAGCGTGTACAGGGGCGAAAAACTGTTTTTT
CDR3: CSVYRGEKLFF

size: few
V: TRBV3-1
J: TRBJ2-7
D: -
DNA: TGTGCCAGCAGGGGAAGTTCCTACGGGCAGTACTTC
CDR3: CASRGSSYGQYF

size: -
V: TRBV28
J: TRBJ2-1
D: -
DNA: TGTGCCAGCAGTTATGCGGAGGCGGGAAACAATGAGCAGTTCTTC
CDR3: CASSYAEAGNNEQFF

size: -
V: TRBV5-1
J: TRBJ1-6
D: -
DNA: TGCGCCAGCAGGGAGCAGGGCAATTCACCCCTCCACTTT
CDR3: CASREQGNSPLHF

size: -
V: TRBV5-5
J: TRBJ1-6
D: -
DNA: TGTGCCAGCAGCTGGGGGGGGGTCATTCCCTCCTATAATTCACCCCTCCACTTT
CDR3: CASSWGGVIPSYNSPLHF

size: many
V: TRBV29-1
J: TRBJ1-5
D: -
DNA: TGCAGCGCCGGAGGAGTCAATCAGCCCCAGCATTTT
CDR3: CSAGGVNQPQHF

size: -
V: TRBV29-1
J: TRBJ2-7
D: -
DNA: TGCAGCGTAGAGATCTGGGGGGCGGTTGACGAGCAGTACTTC
CDR3: CSVEIWGAVDEQYF